Described below is a single T cell receptor beta chain sequence and its context. This sample is drawn from a study of blood T cell repertoires in COVID-19. The wider study: Sites in the United States, Italy and Spain provided acute and convalescent COVID-19 samples. PBMCs, B-cell-depleted T cells, or T cells were the source of the cDNA or gDNA that made up the material.

Deletions cut 5 bases from V and 2 bases from J, with 12 bases between. The CDR3 is 15 amino acids. Looked up from germline, CDR1 is MDHEN and CDR2 is SYDVKM. Original processing methods: Estimates of nucleated cell counts were drawn from the amplification of reference gene primers. TCRdb keeps only in-frame clones here, not all; method: immunoSEQ multiplex PCR. The DNA gave D and trimming, while V, J and clone size come from that table. This sample has about 260,000 clones, with roughly 80% found just once. The chain carries TRBV28 and TRBJ1-4, with D uncertain. The receptor was isolated from a woman between 45 and 65 years old who had recovered from COVID-19. Sequences were obtained from peripheral blood. The chain's CDR3 is CASSPRWSTNEKLFF. DNA for the CDR3: TGTGCCAGCAGTCCTCGTTGGAGCACTAATGAAAAACTGTTTTTT.